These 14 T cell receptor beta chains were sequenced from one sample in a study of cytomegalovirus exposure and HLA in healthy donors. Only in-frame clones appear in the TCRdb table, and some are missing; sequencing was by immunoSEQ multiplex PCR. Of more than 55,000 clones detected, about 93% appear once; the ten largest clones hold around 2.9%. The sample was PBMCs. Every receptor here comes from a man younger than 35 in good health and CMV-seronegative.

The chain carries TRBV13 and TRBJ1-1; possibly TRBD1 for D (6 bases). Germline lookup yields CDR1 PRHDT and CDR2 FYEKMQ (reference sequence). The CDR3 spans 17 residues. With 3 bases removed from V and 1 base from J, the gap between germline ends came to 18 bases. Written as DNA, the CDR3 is TGTGCCAGCAGCTTTCTTGGGGGTGGGGGCCAGAACACTGAAGCTTTCTTT. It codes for CASSFLGGGGQNTEAFF.

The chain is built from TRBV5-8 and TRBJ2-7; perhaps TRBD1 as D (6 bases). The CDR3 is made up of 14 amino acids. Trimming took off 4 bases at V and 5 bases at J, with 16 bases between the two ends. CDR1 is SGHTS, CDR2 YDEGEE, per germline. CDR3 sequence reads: CASSLDRNPHEQYF. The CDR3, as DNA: TGTGCCAGCAGCCTCGACAGGAACCCCCACGAGCAGTACTTC. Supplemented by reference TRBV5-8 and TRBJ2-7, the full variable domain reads EAGVTQSPTHLIKTRGQQATLRCSPISGHTSVYWYQQALGLGLQFLLWYDEGEERNRGNFPPRFSGRQFPNYSSELNVNALELEDSALYLCASSLDRNPHEQYFGPGTRLTVT.

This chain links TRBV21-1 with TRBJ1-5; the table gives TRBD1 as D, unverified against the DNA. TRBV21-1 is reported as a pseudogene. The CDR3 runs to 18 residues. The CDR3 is CARTAGGQDFNSNQPQHF. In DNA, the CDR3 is TGTGCCAGGACAGCAGGCGGACAGGACTTTAATAGCAATCAGCCCCAGCATTTT.

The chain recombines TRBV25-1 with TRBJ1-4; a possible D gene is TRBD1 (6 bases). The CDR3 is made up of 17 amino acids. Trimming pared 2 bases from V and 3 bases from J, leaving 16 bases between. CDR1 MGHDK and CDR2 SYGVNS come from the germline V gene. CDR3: CASSEADSRLSNEKLFF. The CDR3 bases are TGTGCCAGCAGTGAAGCGGACAGTAGGTTGTCTAATGAAAAACTGTTTTTT.

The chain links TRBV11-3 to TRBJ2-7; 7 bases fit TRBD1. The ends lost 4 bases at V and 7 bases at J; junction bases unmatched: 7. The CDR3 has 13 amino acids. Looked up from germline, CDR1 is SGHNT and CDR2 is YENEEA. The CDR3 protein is CASSSRGFGEQYF. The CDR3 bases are TGTGCCAGCAGCTCCAGGGGGTTCGGGGAGCAGTACTTC. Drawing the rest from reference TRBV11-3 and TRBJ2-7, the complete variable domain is EAGVVQSPRYKIIEKKQPVAFWCNPISGHNTLYWYLQNLGQGPELLIRYENEEAVDDSQLPKDRFSAERLKGVDSTLKIQPAELGDSAVYLCASSSRGFGEQYFGPGTRLTVT.

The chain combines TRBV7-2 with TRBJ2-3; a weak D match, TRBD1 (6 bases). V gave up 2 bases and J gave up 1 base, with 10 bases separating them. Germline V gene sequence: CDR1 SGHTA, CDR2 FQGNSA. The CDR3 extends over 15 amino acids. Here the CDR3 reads CASSLQGTGTDTQYF. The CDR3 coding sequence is TGTGCCAGCAGCTTACAGGGGACGGGCACAGATACGCAGTATTTT.

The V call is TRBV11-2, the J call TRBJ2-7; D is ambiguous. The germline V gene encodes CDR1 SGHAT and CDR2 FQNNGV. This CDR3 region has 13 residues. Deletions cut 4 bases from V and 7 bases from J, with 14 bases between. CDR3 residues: CASSSLSRLEQYF. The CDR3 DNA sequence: TGTGCCAGCAGCTCACTGAGTCGGTTAGAGCAGTACTTC.

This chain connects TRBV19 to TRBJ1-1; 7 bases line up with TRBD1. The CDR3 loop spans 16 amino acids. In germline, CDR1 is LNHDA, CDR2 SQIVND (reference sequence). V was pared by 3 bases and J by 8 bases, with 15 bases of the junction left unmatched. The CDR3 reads CASSIGDSLGIYEAFF. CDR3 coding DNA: TGTGCCAGTAGTATCGGGGACAGTTTGGGGATCTACGAAGCTTTCTTT.

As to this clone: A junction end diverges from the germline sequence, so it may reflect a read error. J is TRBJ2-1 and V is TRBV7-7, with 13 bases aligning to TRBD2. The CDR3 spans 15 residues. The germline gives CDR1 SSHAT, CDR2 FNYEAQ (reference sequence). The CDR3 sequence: CASSLGTSGNNEQFF. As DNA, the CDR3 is TGTGCTAGCAGCCTCGGGACTAGCGGGAACAATGAGCAGTTCTTC.

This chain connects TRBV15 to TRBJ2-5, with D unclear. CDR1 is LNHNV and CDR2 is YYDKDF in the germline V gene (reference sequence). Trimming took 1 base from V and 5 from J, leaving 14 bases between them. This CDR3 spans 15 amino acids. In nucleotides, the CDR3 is TGTGCCACCAGCAGAGTATGGGTAGGCGGCGAGACCCAGTACTTC. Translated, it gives CATSRVWVGGETQYF. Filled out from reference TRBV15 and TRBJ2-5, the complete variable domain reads DAMVIQNPRYQVTQFGKPVTLSCSQTLNHNVMYWYQQKSSQAPKLLFHYYDKDFNNEADTPDNFQSRRPNTSFCFLDIRSPGLGDTAMYLCATSRVWVGGETQYFGPGTRLLVL.

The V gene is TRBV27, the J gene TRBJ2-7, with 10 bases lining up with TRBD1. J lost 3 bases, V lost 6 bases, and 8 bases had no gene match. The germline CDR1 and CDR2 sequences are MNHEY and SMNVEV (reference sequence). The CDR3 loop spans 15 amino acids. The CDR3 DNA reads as TGTGCCAGCAGACCGCTAGGACAGGGGGTCTACGAGCAGTACTTC. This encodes CASRPLGQGVYEQYF.

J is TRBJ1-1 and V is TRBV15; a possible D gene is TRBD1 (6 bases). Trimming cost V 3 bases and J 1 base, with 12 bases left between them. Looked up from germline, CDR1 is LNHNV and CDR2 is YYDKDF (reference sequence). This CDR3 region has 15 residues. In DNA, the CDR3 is TGTGCCACCAGCAGCTCTCAGGGGAGGAACACTGAAGCTTTCTTT. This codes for CATSSSQGRNTEAFF.

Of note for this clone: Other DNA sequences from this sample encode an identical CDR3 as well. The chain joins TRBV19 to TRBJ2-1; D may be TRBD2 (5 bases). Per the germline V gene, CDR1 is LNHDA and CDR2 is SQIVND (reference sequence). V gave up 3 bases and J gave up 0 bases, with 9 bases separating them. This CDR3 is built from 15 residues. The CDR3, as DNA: TGTGCCAGTAGTATTTCCGGAGGCTCCTACAATGAGCAGTTCTTC. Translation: CASSISGGSYNEQFF.

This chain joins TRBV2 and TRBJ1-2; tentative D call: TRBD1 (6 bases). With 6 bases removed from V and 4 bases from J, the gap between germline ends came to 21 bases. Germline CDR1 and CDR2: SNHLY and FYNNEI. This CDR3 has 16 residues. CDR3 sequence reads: CASSEGVTVTRYGYTF. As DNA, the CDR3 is TGTGCCAGCAGCGAGGGGGTGACTGTCACCCGCTATGGCTACACCTTC.